This T cell receptor (beta chain) stems from a study of beta chain features in type 1 diabetes listed by TCRdb under 2018. About the study as a whole: Mean age, gender distribution, total cell number and subset yield were not different between patients and healthy donors. A total of 100 million to 110 million sorted cells were examined across all samples, and a strong correlation was observed between cell number per subset and RNA yield. The study compared the TCRB repertoires of sorted circulating CD4+ T cell subsets in recently diagnosed type 1 diabetes patients with those in matched healthy donors. Naive and central memory subsets were obtained from all 30 or so donors, but regulatory and stem cell-like memory subsets were isolated from only 8 patients and roughly eight healthy donors. Study-level results and caveats: PCR may preferentially amplify shorter templates, but because patient and control samples were amplified and corrected together, any resulting skew would affect both groups equally. At VDJ recombination sites, patients with type 1 diabetes made fewer insertions and deleted more nucleotides, a pattern implying thymic rearrangement abnormalities. Because cDNA rather than genomic DNA was sequenced, highly expressing activated cells could have been over-represented, although no difference in activation and CD3 levels was found between groups. Naive, central memory and regulatory TCRB repertoires appeared to be more alike among patients than among healthy donors. Type 1 diabetes patients showed a moderate but significant shortening of TCRB CDR3 length in all four CD4+ subsets. Only small numbers of individuals were included in the HLA sub-analyses, which left unresolved whether HLA type had any influence on TCRB rearrangement.

In the case of this clone: The antigen it binds to is not known. No much larger clonotype is one base removed from it; base qualities were not supplied.

A single peripheral blood draw of approximately 0.11 L on average was collected from each donor into heparinised tubes. A BD FACSAria II and a panel including CD45RO, CCR7, CD25, CD127, CD95 and CD27 were used to sort naive, central memory, regulatory and stem cell-like memory CD4+ T cells. Every sorted population had a purity above 95%. PBMCs were isolated right away by Lymphoprep density gradient centrifugation and were stained directly, without culture. To minimize batch effects, samples were stained and sorted in pairs, one healthy donor with one patient per experiment. The germline V gene specifies SGDLS as CDR1 and YYNGEE as CDR2. V lost 5 bases and J lost 7 bases; the stretch between them is 16 bases long. Its CDR3 holds 15 amino acids, cysteine through phenylalanine. The DNA shown is the 45-base CDR3, in frame from base 1. The entire amount of isolated RNA was reverse transcribed using the High Capacity cDNA Reverse Transcription Kit, so the sequenced TCRB transcripts were expressed ones. Stem cell-like memory T cell samples underwent survey-depth immunoSEQ sequencing, averaging approximately 1 million total reads per sample. Sorted cells were lysed in RLT buffer and RNA was extracted with DNase-treated RNeasy Micro or Mini kits, depending on cell number. To prevent cross-contamination, every cell subset was processed on its own, while patient and healthy donor samples were processed together. The immunoSEQ multiplex PCR was used to amplify TCRB sequences from cDNA, generating 87-bp fragments that spanned the CDR3 region. Sequencing of the amplicons was performed on the Illumina HiSeq platform. The authors' analysis ran thus. PCR bias was corrected computationally using synthetic template baselines, and reads within Hamming distance 2 were collapsed, with unmergeable singletons discarded. Reads were aligned against IMGT to assign V, D and J genes, CDR3 length and insertions or deletions at six rearrangement sites. Within each subset, clonotype counts were normalized to sorted cell number, after which true diversity and Gini coefficients were computed with the tcR R package. The overlap coefficient, calculated on TCRB nucleotide sequences, was used to measure repertoire sharing. The immuneACCESS repertoire file appears here via TCRdb, limited to in-frame rearrangements. These files lack a portion of the clones; in checked studies, under half of the deficit traces to unresolved V genes, and the cause of the others is not known. V and J calls and clone size are copied from that table; D and trimming were computed from the DNA. For this sample the table gives under 90,000 clones, of which roughly 34% were detected only once. The ten largest clones capture approximately 0.45% of the sample.

This TCR was recovered from a woman between 18 and 29 years old in good health. The specimen was stem cell memory CD4+ T cells from blood. The sample's cell subset or site label, in plain terms: stem cell-like memory CD4+ T cells. The V and J segments used are TRBV9 and TRBJ1-6; TRBD1 could be the D gene, as 6 bases match. The CDR3 region reads CASSPYQGWNSPLHF. The bases read TGTGCCAGCAGTCCCTACCAGGGGTGGAATTCACCCCTCCACTTT.